The clone carrying this T cell receptor (beta chain) was seen just once. Original processing methods: Reference gene primer amplification gave nucleated cell count estimates. Sequencing was performed with immunoSEQ multiplex PCR; in TCRdb, only in-frame clones are kept and a portion is missing. V, J and clone size reflect that table, while D and trimming were determined from the DNA. The sample records under 500,000 clones, around 88% being singletons. This sample is drawn from a study of blood T cell repertoires in COVID-19. Across the whole study: Whether acute or convalescent, the COVID-19 samples came from the United States, Italy and Spain. T cells, B-cell-depleted T cells, or PBMCs supplied cDNA or gDNA.

This clonotype was obtained from a woman younger than 45 with acute or convalescent COVID-19. Specimen: peripheral blood.

The CDR3 sequence is CASSLWGGQNTEAFF. The CDR3 DNA sequence: TGTGCCAGCAGCCTTTGGGGGGGGCAGAACACTGAAGCTTTCTTT. The chain couples TRBV7-6 to TRBJ1-1, with D tentatively TRBD1 (6 bases). The CDR3 sequence is 15 residues long. Trimming removed 5 bases at V and 1 base at J, with 14 bases between. Germline V gene lookup returns CDR1 SGHVS and CDR2 FNYEAQ. The whole variable domain, filled in from reference TRBV7-6 and TRBJ1-1, reads GAGVSQSPRYKVTKRGQDVALRCDPISGHVSLYWYRQALGQGPEFLTYFNYEAQQDKSGLPNDRFSAERPEGSISTLTIQRTEQRDSAMYRCASSLWGGQNTEAFFGQGTRLTVV.